This is a list of T cell receptor beta chains from one sample in a study of blood T cells in healthy people across ages. Each CDR3 protein gets one entry after TCRdb re-called the 5' RACE reads with MiXCR. The table has 1.5 million or so distinct CDR3 sequences, approximately 39% seen once; the top ten hold around 4%. The sequenced sample consisted of blood. These receptors all come from a woman between 18 and 30 years old in good health. Both conserved end residues are part of each CDR3. The order of the fields is clone size, D gene, V gene, J gene, CDR3 DNA, CDR3 protein. The D gene is left open where the match is weak. Expanded clones are given a class, and other clones once, few, many or no size at all.

size: -; D: -; V: TRBV7-2; J: TRBJ1-1; DNA: TGTGCCAGCAGCTTAGTCCTGGGTAGAACTGAAGCTTTCTTT; CDR3: CASSLVLGRTEAFF
size: -; D: -; V: TRBV29-1; J: TRBJ2-3; DNA: TGCAGCGTTGAAGATCCTTGGACACCCAGCACAGATACGCAGTATTTT; CDR3: CSVEDPWTPSTDTQYF
size: -; D: -; V: TRBV7-2; J: TRBJ2-1; DNA: TGTGCCAGCAGTCAGAGGTTCTCCTACGAGCAGTTCTTC; CDR3: CASSQRFSYEQFF
size: -; D: -; V: TRBV6-1; J: TRBJ2-3; DNA: TGTGCCAGCAGTGAAAGTCCGGGTTATTCAGATACGCAGTATTTT; CDR3: CASSESPGYSDTQYF
size: once; D: -; V: TRBV29-1; J: TRBJ1-2; DNA: TGCAGCGTTGAAGATCTAGCCGTTGCCTATGGCTACACCTTC; CDR3: CSVEDLAVAYGYTF
size: few; D: -; V: TRBV10-2; J: TRBJ2-1; DNA: TGCGCCAGCAGTGAACCCTTTCAAAACTACAATGAGCAGTTCTTC; CDR3: CASSEPFQNYNEQFF
size: few; D: TRBD1; V: TRBV5-1; J: TRBJ2-3; DNA: TGCGCCAGCAGCGGGGGACAGACGAACACAGATACGCAGTATTTT; CDR3: CASSGGQTNTDTQYF
size: few; D: TRBD1; V: TRBV4-3; J: TRBJ1-4; DNA: TGCGCCAGCAGCCCCCGACAGGGGGCAACTAATGAAAGACTGTTTTTT; CDR3: CASSPRQGATNERLFF
size: -; D: -; V: TRBV5-1; J: TRBJ1-2; DNA: TGCGCCAGCAGCTTACGGGCAGCCTATGGCTACACCTTC; CDR3: CASSLRAAYGYTF
size: -; D: TRBD1; V: TRBV25-1; J: TRBJ2-7; DNA: TGTGCCAGCAGTCCCCTTCCAGTGGACAGGGTTAAGTACGAGCAGTACTTC; CDR3: CASSPLPVDRVKYEQYF
size: -; D: -; V: TRBV20-1; J: TRBJ2-1; DNA: TGCAGCGCTAGTAGTGTCCGGGAGCTTCCCTACGAGCAGTTCTTC; CDR3: CSASSVRELPYEQFF
size: -; D: -; V: TRBV7-2; J: TRBJ2-1; DNA: TGTGCCAGCAGCCCGAACCACTACAATGAGCAGTTCTTC; CDR3: CASSPNHYNEQFF
size: -; D: -; V: TRBV27; J: TRBJ2-1; DNA: TGTGCCAGCAGTTTATCGGCTATTACGGGGGGCCCCTACAATGAGCAGTTCTTC; CDR3: CASSLSAITGGPYNEQFF